The 7 T cell receptor beta chains reported below all come from one sample, sequenced in a study of T cells in Graves' hyperthyroidism and ophthalmopathy. TCR beta CDR3 sequences were amplified from RNA transcripts. TCR CDR3 regions were first amplified by RT-PCR with HTBI primers. TCRdb analysed the multiplex PCR reads with MiXCR anew, one entry per CDR3 protein. The repertoire includes 340,000 or so distinct CDR3 sequences, approximately 22% of them detected once, and over 40% sits in the top ten. What was sequenced was blood. The receptors here all came from a woman in her forties or fifties with Graves' hyperthyroidism.

Regarding this clonotype: This may arise from a read error, as a much more abundant clone is one base away. The rearrangement joins TRBV20-1 to TRBJ2-7; perhaps TRBD1 as D (5 bases). V shed 3 bases and J shed 6 bases, with 18 bases lying between them. CDR1 is DFQATT and CDR2 is SNEGSKA in the germline V gene (reference sequence). The CDR3 contains 14 residues. The CDR3 spells CSASLNKGKSEQYF. CDR3 DNA sequence: TGCAGTGCTAGCCTCAACAAGGGGAAGAGCGAGCAGTACTTC.

A word on this clonotype: A junction boundary mismatches the germline segment, possibly from a read error. The V gene is TRBV7-9, the J gene TRBJ1-2; D is unclear. Germline V lookup: CDR1 SEHNR, CDR2 FQNEAQ (reference sequence). The CDR3 runs 15 residues. The CDR3 coding sequence is TGTGCCAGCAGCCTAGCAACCCCACTCGCCGATGGCTACACCTTC. It codes for CASSLATPLADGYTF.

This clonotype appeared many times. J is TRBJ2-6 and V is TRBV7-9; TRBD1 aligns across 9 bases. The V gene end was trimmed by 7 bases and the J gene end by 1 base; junction bases not matched to a gene: 5. The V gene's germline CDR1 is SEHNR and CDR2 FQNEAQ (reference sequence). CDR3 length: 16 amino acids. The CDR3 region is CASIRTGESGANVLTF. CDR3 in DNA: TGTGCCAGCATCAGGACAGGGGAATCTGGGGCCAACGTCCTGACTTTC. The full variable domain, completed using reference TRBV7-9 and TRBJ2-6, is DTGVSQNPRHKITKRGQNVTFRCDPISEHNRLYWYRQTLGQGPEFLTYFQNEAQLEKSRLLSDRFSAERPKGSFSTLEIQRTEQGDSAMYLCASIRTGESGANVLTFGAGSRLTVL.

This clonotype has ten or more counts. The rearrangement joins TRBV6-1 to TRBJ1-5, with D unclear. The CDR3 spans 15 residues. V lost 4 bases and J 0 bases, leaving 10 bases between the germline ends. CDR1 is MNHNS and CDR2 is SASEGT in the germline V gene. In DNA, the CDR3 is TGTGCCAGCAGTGGTGACTACGGTAGCAATCAGCCCCAGCATTTT. This encodes CASSGDYGSNQPQHF.

About this clonotype: A much larger clone is a single base away; this may be a read error. The chain links TRBV5-1 to TRBJ2-7; the D gene is possibly TRBD2 (6 bases). Germline loops: CDR1 SGHRS, CDR2 YFSETQ. This CDR3 region has 14 residues. The CDR3 region has the DNA TGCACCAGCAGCTTGGGTCGGGAGTACCACGAGCAGTACTTC. Its translation is CTSSLGREYHEQYF.

This clonotype was seen a few times. CDR3 amino acids: CSARDDPGGEETQYF. CDR3 coding DNA: TGCAGTGCTAGAGATGACCCCGGTGGAGAAGAGACCCAGTACTTC. V and J are TRBV20-1 and TRBJ2-5; the D is unclear. CDR3 length equals 15 residues. The V gene lost 0 bases and the J gene lost 3 bases, with 14 bases spanning the gap. Germline V gene data show CDR1 as DFQATT and CDR2 as SNEGSKA (reference sequence).

Concerning this clonotype itself: A much larger clone sits a single nucleotide away, making a read error possible. CDR3 nucleotides: TGTGCCAGCAGTTCATACAGTACCGCAGATACGCAGTATTTT. Encoded protein: CASSSYSTADTQYF. The chain recombines TRBV7-3 with TRBJ2-3; D gene uncertain. There are 14 residues in the CDR3. Trimming removed 6 bases at V and 4 bases at J, with 14 bases between. Germline V gene sequence: CDR1 SGHTA, CDR2 FQGTGA.